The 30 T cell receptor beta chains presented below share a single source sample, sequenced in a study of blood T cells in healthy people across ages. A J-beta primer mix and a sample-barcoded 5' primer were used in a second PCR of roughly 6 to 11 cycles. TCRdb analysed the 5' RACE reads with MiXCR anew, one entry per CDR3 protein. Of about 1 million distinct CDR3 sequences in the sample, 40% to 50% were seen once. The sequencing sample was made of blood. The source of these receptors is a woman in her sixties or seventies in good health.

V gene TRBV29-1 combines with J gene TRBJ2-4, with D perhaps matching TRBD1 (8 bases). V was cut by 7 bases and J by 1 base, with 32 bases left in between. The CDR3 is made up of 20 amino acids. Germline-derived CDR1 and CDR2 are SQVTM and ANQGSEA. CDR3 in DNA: TGCAGCGCTACTCCGACAGGGGTTGGGGGGGGGGGTCGGGCCAAAAACATTCAGTACTTC. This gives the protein CSATPTGVGGGGRAKNIQYF.

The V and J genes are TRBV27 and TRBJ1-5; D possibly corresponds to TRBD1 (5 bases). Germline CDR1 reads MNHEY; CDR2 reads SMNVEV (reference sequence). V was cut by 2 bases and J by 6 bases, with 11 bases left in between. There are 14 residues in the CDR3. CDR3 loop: CASSLVWGSQPQHF. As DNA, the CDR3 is TGTGCCAGCAGTTTAGTTTGGGGGAGTCAGCCCCAGCATTTT.

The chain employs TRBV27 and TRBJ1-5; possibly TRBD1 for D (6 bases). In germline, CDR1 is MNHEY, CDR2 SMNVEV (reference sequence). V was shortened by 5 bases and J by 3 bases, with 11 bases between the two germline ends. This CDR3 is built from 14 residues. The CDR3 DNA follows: TGTGCCAGCAGTATCGGACAGCCCAATCAGCCCCAGCATTTT. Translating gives CASSIGQPNQPQHF.

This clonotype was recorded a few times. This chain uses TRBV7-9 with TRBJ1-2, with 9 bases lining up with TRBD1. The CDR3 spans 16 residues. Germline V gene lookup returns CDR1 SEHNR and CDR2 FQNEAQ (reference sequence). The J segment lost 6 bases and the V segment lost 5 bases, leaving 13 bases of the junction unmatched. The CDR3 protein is CASSETTGTGYHGYTF. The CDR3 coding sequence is TGTGCCAGCAGCGAAACTACCGGGACAGGGTATCATGGCTACACCTTC.

CDR3 in amino acids: CASSCSPTGRETQYF. The CDR3, as DNA: TGTGCCAGCAGCTGCAGCCCGACAGGGAGAGAGACCCAGTACTTC. The chain is built from TRBV7-9 and TRBJ2-5; 7 bases are shared with TRBD1. This CDR3 has 15 residues. Germline V lookup: CDR1 SEHNR, CDR2 FQNEAQ (reference sequence). V was pared by 4 bases and J by 4 bases, with 9 bases of the junction left unmatched.

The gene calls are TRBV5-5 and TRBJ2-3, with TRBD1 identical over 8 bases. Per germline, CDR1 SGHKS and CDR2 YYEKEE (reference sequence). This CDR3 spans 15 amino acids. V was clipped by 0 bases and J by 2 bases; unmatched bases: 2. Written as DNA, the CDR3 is TGTGCCAGCAGCTTGGCGGGACAGGACACAGATACGCAGTATTTT. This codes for CASSLAGQDTDTQYF.

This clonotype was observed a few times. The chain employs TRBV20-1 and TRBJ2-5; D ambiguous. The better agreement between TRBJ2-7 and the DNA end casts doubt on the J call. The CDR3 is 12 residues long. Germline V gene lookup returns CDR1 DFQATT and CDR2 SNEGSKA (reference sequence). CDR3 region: CSARDKWYEQYF. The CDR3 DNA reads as TGCAGTGCTAGAGATAAGTGGTACGAGCAGTACTTC.

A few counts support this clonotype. CDR3 in DNA: TGCAGTGCCCCTAGCGGGAGTCTCCACGAGCAGTACTTC. Translation gives CSAPSGSLHEQYF. The V gene is TRBV20-1, the J gene TRBJ2-7; TRBD2 matches 10 bases. V dropped 6 bases and J dropped 5; count of bases not matched to a gene: 7. This CDR3 comprises 13 residues. Germline V gene sequence: CDR1 DFQATT, CDR2 SNEGSKA (reference sequence).

The CDR3 coding sequence is TGTGCCAGCAGGGAACAGGGATATGGCTACACCTTC. Translated, it gives CASREQGYGYTF. The rearrangement joins TRBV2 to TRBJ1-2; tentative D call: TRBD1 (6 bases). CDR1 is SNHLY and CDR2 is FYNNEI in the germline V gene. V was shortened by 6 bases and J by 5 bases, with 10 bases between the two germline ends. The CDR3 contains 12 residues.

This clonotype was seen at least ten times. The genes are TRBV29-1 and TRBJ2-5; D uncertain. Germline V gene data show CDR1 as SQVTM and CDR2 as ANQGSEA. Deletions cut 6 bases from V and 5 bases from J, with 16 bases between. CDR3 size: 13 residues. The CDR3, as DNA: TGCAGCGTAAATCATGAGCTCTGGGAGACCCAGTACTTC. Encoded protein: CSVNHELWETQYF. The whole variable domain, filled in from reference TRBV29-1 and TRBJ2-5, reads SAVISQKPSRDICQRGTSLTIQCQVDSQVTMMFWYRQQPGQSLTLIATANQGSEATYESGFVIDKFPISRPNLTFSTLTVSNMSPEDSSIYLCSVNHELWETQYFGPGTRLLVL.

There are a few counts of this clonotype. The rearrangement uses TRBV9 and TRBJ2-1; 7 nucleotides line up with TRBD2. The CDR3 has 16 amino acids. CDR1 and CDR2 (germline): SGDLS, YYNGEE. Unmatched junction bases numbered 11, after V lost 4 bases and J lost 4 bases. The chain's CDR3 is CASSSGEKRDYNEQFF. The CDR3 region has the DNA TGTGCCAGCAGCTCCGGGGAGAAGCGGGATTACAATGAGCAGTTCTTC. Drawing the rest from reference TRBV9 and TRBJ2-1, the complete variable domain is DSGVTQTPKHLITATGQRVTLRCSPRSGDLSVYWYQQSLDQGLQFLIQYYNGEERAKGNILERFSAQQFPDLHSELNLSSLELGDSALYFCASSSGEKRDYNEQFFGPGTRLTVL.

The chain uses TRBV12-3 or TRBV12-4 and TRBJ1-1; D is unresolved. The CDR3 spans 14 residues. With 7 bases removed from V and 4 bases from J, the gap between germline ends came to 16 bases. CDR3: CASTQEGRSTEAFF. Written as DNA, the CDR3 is TGTGCCAGCACCCAGGAAGGGAGGAGCACTGAAGCTTTCTTT.

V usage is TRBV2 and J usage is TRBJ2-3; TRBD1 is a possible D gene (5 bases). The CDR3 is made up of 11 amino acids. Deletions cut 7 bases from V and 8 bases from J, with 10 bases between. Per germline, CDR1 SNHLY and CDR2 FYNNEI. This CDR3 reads CASTSRVTQYF. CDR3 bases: TGTGCCAGCACAAGCAGGGTTACGCAGTATTTT.

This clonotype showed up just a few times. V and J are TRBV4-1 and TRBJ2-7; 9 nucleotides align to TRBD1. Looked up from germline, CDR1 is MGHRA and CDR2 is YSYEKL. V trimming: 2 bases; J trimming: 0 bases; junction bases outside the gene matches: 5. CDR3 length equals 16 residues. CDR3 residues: CASSQKQGANSYEQYF. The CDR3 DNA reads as TGCGCCAGCAGCCAAAAACAGGGGGCGAACTCCTACGAGCAGTACTTC.

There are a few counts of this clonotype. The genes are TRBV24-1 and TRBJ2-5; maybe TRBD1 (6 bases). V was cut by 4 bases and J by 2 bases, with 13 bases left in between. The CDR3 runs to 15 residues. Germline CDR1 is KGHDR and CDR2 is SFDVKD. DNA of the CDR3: TGTGCCACCAGTGACCGGACAGCCGTGCAAGAGACCCAGTACTTC. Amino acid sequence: CATSDRTAVQETQYF.

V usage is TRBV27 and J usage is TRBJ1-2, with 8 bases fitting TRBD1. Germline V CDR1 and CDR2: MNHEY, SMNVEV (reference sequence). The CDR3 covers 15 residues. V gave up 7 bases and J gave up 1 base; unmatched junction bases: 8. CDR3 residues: CASTSAGGNNYGYTF. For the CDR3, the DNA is TGTGCCAGCACCTCCGCAGGGGGCAATAACTATGGCTACACCTTC.

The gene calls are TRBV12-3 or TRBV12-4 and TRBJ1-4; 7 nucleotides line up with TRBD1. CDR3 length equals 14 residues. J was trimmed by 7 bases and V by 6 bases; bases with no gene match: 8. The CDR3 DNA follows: TGTGCCAGCAGGAAGACAGGGAAGTCTGAAAAACTGTTTTTT. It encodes CASRKTGKSEKLFF.

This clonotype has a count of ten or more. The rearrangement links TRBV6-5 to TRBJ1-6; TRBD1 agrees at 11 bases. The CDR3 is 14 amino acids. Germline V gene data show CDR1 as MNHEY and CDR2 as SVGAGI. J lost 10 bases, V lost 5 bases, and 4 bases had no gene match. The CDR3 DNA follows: TGTGCCAGCAGTACGGACAGGGGGCAGTCACCCCTCCACTTT. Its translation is CASSTDRGQSPLHF.

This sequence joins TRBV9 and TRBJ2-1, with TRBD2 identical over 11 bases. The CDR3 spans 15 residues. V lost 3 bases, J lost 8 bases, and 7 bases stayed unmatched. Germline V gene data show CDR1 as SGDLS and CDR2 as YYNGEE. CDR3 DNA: TGTGCCAGCAGCGCAACTAGCGGGAGTAGCTATGAGCAGTTCTTC. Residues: CASSATSGSSYEQFF. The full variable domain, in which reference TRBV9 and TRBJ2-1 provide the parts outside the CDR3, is DSGVTQTPKHLITATGQRVTLRCSPRSGDLSVYWYQQSLDQGLQFLIQYYNGEERAKGNILERFSAQQFPDLHSELNLSSLELGDSALYFCASSATSGSSYEQFFGPGTRLTVL.

CDR3 sequence reads: CASSPPWEGRSYNEQFF. In DNA form, the CDR3 reads TGTGCCAGCAGCCCCCCGTGGGAGGGACGCTCCTACAATGAGCAGTTCTTC. The chain has TRBV7-9 and TRBJ2-1, with 7 bases aligning to TRBD2. V shed 5 bases and J 0 bases; nucleotides not matched to a gene: 10. The CDR3 is 17 residues long. Per the germline V gene, CDR1 is SEHNR and CDR2 is FQNEAQ (reference sequence).

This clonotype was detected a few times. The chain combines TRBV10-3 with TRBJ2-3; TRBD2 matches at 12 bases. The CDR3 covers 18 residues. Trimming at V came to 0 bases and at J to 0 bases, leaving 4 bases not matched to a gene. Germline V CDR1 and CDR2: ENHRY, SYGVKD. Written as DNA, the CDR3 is TGTGCCATCAGTGAGTCTATTGGGACTAGCGGGAGCACAGATACGCAGTATTTT. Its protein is CAISESIGTSGSTDTQYF.

DNA for the CDR3: TGCAGTGCTAAAGGGGGACCAAGGTATAATTCACCCCTCCACTTT. Translation gives CSAKGGPRYNSPLHF. The rearrangement joins TRBV20-1 to TRBJ1-6; a weak D match, TRBD1 (6 bases). CDR1 and CDR2 (germline): DFQATT, SNEGSKA (reference sequence). The CDR3 totals 15 residues. V lost 4 bases and J 4 bases, leaving 14 bases between the germline ends.

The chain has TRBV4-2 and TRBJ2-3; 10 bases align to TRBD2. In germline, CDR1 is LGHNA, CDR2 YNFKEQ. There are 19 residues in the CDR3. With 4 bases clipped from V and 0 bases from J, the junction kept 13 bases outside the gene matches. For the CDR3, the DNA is TGTGCCAGCAGCCCCCTCTTCGGGCTAGCGGGAGATAGCACAGATACGCAGTATTTT. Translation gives CASSPLFGLAGDSTDTQYF.

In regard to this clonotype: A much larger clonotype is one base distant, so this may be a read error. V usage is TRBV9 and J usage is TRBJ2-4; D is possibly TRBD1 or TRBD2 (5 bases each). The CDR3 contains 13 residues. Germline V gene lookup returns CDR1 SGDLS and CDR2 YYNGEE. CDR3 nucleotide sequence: TGTGCCGGCAGTGCCGGGACGGAAAACATTCAGTACTTC. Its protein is CAGSAGTENIQYF.

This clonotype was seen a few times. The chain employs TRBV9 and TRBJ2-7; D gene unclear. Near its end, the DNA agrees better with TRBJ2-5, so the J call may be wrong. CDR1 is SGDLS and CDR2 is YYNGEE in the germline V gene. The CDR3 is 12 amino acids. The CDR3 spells CASSQNLETQYF. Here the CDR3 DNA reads TGTGCCAGCAGCCAGAACTTAGAGACCCAGTACTTC.

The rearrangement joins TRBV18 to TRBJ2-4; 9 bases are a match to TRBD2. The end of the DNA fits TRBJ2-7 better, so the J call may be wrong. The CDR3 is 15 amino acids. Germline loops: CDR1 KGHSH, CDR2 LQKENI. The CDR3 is CASLPSGKALYEQYF. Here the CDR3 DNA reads TGTGCCAGCTTGCCTAGCGGGAAGGCCTTGTACGAGCAGTACTTC.

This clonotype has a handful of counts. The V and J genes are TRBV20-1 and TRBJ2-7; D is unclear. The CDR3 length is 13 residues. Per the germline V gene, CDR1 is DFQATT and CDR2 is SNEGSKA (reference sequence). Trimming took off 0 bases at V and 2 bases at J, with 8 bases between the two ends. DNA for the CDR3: TGCAGTGCTAGAGATAGCAGTCCCTACGAGCAGTACTTC. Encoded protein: CSARDSSPYEQYF.

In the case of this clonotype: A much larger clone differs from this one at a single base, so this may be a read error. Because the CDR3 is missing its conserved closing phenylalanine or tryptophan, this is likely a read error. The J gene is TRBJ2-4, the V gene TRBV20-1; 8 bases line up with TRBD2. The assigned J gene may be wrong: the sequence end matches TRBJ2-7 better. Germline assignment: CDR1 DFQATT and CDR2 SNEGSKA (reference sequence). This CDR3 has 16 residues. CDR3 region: CSASPFTSGSSYEQYS. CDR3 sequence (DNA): TGCAGTGCTAGCCCCTTTACTAGCGGCAGCTCCTACGAGCAGTACTCC.

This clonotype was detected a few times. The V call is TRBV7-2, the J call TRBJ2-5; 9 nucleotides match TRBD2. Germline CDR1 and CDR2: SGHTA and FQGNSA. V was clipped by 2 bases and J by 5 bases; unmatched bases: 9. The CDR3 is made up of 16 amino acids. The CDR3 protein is CASSLMSGRHSETQYF. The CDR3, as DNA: TGTGCCAGCAGCTTAATGAGCGGGAGGCATTCCGAGACCCAGTACTTC. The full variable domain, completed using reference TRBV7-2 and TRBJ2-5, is GAGVSQSPSNKVTEKGKDVELRCDPISGHTALYWYRQSLGQGLEFLIYFQGNSAPDKSGLPSDRFSAERTGGSVSTLTIQRTQQEDSAVYLCASSLMSGRHSETQYFGPGTRLLVL.

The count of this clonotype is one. CDR3 amino acids: CASSLMGHGRSEQYF. The CDR3 coding sequence is TGTGCCAGCAGCTTAATGGGACACGGGCGGTCCGAGCAGTACTTC. The chain is built from TRBV7-8 and TRBJ2-7; D is possibly TRBD1 (6 bases). The germline V gene encodes CDR1 SGHVS and CDR2 FQNEAQ. The CDR3 spans 15 residues. V was trimmed by 2 bases and J by 6 bases, leaving 17 bases between them.